The rows below give T cell receptor beta chains drawn from one sample of a study of blood T cells in healthy people across ages. TCRdb used MiXCR to reprocess the 5' RACE reads, holding one entry per CDR3 protein. The sample shows roughly 1.5 million distinct CDR3 sequences, approximately 39% of them seen only once. The sequencing input was blood. Receptors originate from a woman under 30 in good health. CDR3s include the opening cysteine and the closing phenylalanine or tryptophan. The order of the fields is V gene, D gene, J gene, clone size, CDR3 protein, CDR3 DNA. A D gene is named only where the DNA matches it firmly. Size tells how often a clone was seen (once, few, many) or the class of an expanded clone, and some rows leave it out.

V gene: TRBV6-1; D gene: TRBD2; J gene: TRBJ2-1; clone size: NA; CDR3 protein: CASTASGDYNEQFF; CDR3 DNA: TGTGCCAGCACGGCTAGCGGGGACTACAATGAGCAGTTCTTC
V gene: TRBV7-2; D gene: NA; J gene: TRBJ2-5; clone size: many; CDR3 protein: CASSLVGGEETQYF; CDR3 DNA: TGTGCCAGCAGCTTAGTTGGCGGGGAAGAGACCCAGTACTTC
V gene: TRBV3-1; D gene: NA; J gene: TRBJ1-4; clone size: NA; CDR3 protein: CASSPETLNEKLFF; CDR3 DNA: TGTGCCAGCAGCCCGGAGACACTTAATGAAAAACTGTTTTTT
V gene: TRBV7-6; D gene: NA; J gene: TRBJ2-3; clone size: NA; CDR3 protein: CASSKTGGAYTDTQYF; CDR3 DNA: TGTGCCAGCAGCAAAACCGGAGGGGCTTACACAGATACGCAGTATTTT
V gene: TRBV15; D gene: NA; J gene: TRBJ2-7; clone size: NA; CDR3 protein: CATSLWRTYEQYF; CDR3 DNA: TGTGCCACCAGCCTATGGAGGACCTACGAGCAGTACTTC
V gene: TRBV27; D gene: TRBD1; J gene: TRBJ2-7; clone size: few; CDR3 protein: CASSFSQGAYEQYF; CDR3 DNA: TGTGCCAGCAGTTTCTCACAGGGGGCGTACGAGCAGTACTTC
V gene: TRBV29-1; D gene: NA; J gene: TRBJ2-7; clone size: few; CDR3 protein: CSVEASGQYF; CDR3 DNA: TGCAGCGTTGAGGCAAGCGGGCAGTACTTC
V gene: TRBV12-3/TRBV12-4; D gene: TRBD2; J gene: TRBJ2-1; clone size: many; CDR3 protein: CASSRLAGEYNEQFF; CDR3 DNA: TGTGCCAGCAGTAGACTAGCGGGAGAGTACAATGAGCAGTTCTTC
V gene: TRBV7-2; D gene: NA; J gene: TRBJ1-1; clone size: NA; CDR3 protein: CASSWLRLNTEAFF; CDR3 DNA: TGTGCCAGCAGCTGGCTTAGGTTGAACACTGAAGCTTTCTTT
V gene: TRBV12-3/TRBV12-4; D gene: NA; J gene: TRBJ2-6; clone size: NA; CDR3 protein: CASSLPETGANVLTF; CDR3 DNA: TGTGCCAGCAGTTTACCTGAGACTGGGGCCAACGTCCTGACTTTC
V gene: TRBV10-3; D gene: NA; J gene: TRBJ2-7; clone size: NA; CDR3 protein: CAISFIRGPNYNEQYF; CDR3 DNA: TGTGCCATCAGTTTCATTCGGGGCCCTAACTACAATGAGCAGTACTTC
V gene: TRBV20-1; D gene: NA; J gene: TRBJ2-3; clone size: NA; CDR3 protein: CSASPIRFSTDTQYF; CDR3 DNA: TGCAGTGCCTCACCCATTCGGTTCTCCACAGATACGCAGTATTTT
V gene: TRBV4-2; D gene: TRBD1; J gene: TRBJ2-2; clone size: NA; CDR3 protein: CASSDRDRGPGELFF; CDR3 DNA: TGTGCCAGCAGCGACCGGGACAGGGGGCCCGGGGAGCTGTTTTTT
V gene: TRBV30; D gene: NA; J gene: TRBJ2-7; clone size: few; CDR3 protein: CAWRTVNEQYF; CDR3 DNA: TGTGCCTGGAGGACAGTAAACGAGCAGTACTTC
V gene: TRBV6-5; D gene: NA; J gene: TRBJ1-6; clone size: NA; CDR3 protein: CASRDTGRGYNSPLHF; CDR3 DNA: TGTGCCAGCAGGGACACGGGCAGGGGCTATAATTCACCCCTCCACTTT
V gene: TRBV12-3/TRBV12-4; D gene: NA; J gene: TRBJ2-7; clone size: NA; CDR3 protein: CASSLRTSVAEQYF; CDR3 DNA: TGTGCCAGCAGTTTAAGGACTTCGGTCGCCGAGCAGTACTTC
V gene: TRBV4-3; D gene: TRBD2; J gene: TRBJ2-1; clone size: NA; CDR3 protein: CASSLHRGGDYNEQFF; CDR3 DNA: TGCGCCAGCAGCCTCCATCGGGGGGGAGACTACAATGAGCAGTTCTTC
V gene: TRBV4-1; D gene: NA; J gene: TRBJ2-3; clone size: NA; CDR3 protein: CASGQGGGADTQYF; CDR3 DNA: TGCGCCAGCGGCCAAGGCGGGGGCGCTGATACGCAGTATTTT
V gene: TRBV7-2; D gene: TRBD1; J gene: TRBJ2-7; clone size: many; CDR3 protein: CASSSDRVYEQYF; CDR3 DNA: TGCGCCAGCAGCTCGGACAGGGTCTACGAGCAGTACTTC
V gene: TRBV29-1; D gene: TRBD1; J gene: TRBJ1-2; clone size: NA; CDR3 protein: CSVADRGDYGYTF; CDR3 DNA: TGCAGCGTCGCGGACAGGGGAGACTATGGCTACACCTTC
V gene: TRBV7-9; D gene: TRBD2; J gene: TRBJ2-3; clone size: many; CDR3 protein: CASSPRGEREWSDTQYF; CDR3 DNA: TGTGCCAGCAGCCCCCGGGGGGAGCGGGAATGGTCAGATACGCAGTATTTT
V gene: TRBV7-2; D gene: NA; J gene: TRBJ2-2; clone size: once; CDR3 protein: CASRGVPGDTGELFF; CDR3 DNA: TGTGCCAGCAGAGGGGTCCCAGGTGACACCGGGGAGCTGTTTTTT
V gene: TRBV7-2; D gene: TRBD1; J gene: TRBJ2-1; clone size: few; CDR3 protein: CASSEGRDRYNEQFF; CDR3 DNA: TGTGCCAGCAGCGAGGGCCGGGACAGGTACAATGAGCAGTTCTTC
V gene: TRBV7-3; D gene: TRBD2; J gene: TRBJ2-1; clone size: few; CDR3 protein: CASSQKPRLADNEQFF; CDR3 DNA: TGTGCCAGCAGCCAAAAACCGCGACTAGCTGACAATGAGCAGTTCTTC
V gene: TRBV6-6; D gene: NA; J gene: TRBJ2-2; clone size: NA; CDR3 protein: CASSFLGGRNTGELFF; CDR3 DNA: TGTGCCAGCAGTTTCCTGGGGGGGCGAAACACCGGGGAGCTGTTTTTT
V gene: TRBV27; D gene: NA; J gene: TRBJ1-2; clone size: NA; CDR3 protein: CASSFRTPGYGYTF; CDR3 DNA: TGTGCCAGCAGTTTCCGTACCCCCGGATATGGCTACACCTTC